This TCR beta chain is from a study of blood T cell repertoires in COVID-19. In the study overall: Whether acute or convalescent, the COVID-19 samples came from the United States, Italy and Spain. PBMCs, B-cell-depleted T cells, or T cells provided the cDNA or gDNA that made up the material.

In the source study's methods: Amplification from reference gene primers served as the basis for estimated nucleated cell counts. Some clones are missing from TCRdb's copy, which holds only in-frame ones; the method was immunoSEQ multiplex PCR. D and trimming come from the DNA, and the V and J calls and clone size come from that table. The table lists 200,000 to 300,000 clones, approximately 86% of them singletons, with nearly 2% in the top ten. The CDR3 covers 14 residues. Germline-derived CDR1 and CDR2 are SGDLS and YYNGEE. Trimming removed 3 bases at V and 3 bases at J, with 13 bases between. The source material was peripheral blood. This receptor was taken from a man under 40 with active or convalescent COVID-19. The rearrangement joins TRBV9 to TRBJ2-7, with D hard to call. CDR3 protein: CASSAGVSDYEQYF. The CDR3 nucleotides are TGTGCCAGCAGCGCAGGTGTCTCCGACTACGAGCAGTACTTC.